The source of this T cell receptor (beta chain) is a study of blood T cell repertoires in COVID-19. Study context: The United States, Italy and Spain were the sources of the acute and convalescent COVID-19 samples.

Per the study methods: Scientists estimated how many nucleated cells there were by amplifying reference gene primers. Only in-frame clones appear in the TCRdb table, and some are missing; sequencing was by immunoSEQ multiplex PCR. The V and J calls and clone size are taken from that table; D and trimming were inferred from the DNA. The sample shows approximately 27,000 clones, roughly 85% of them seen only once. CDR1 WSHSY and CDR2 SAAADI come from the germline V gene. The CDR3 runs to 16 residues. The V gene lost 8 bases and the J gene lost 1 base, with 18 bases spanning the gap. The V call is TRBV10-2, the J call TRBJ2-4; D is unresolved. Sample: peripheral blood. The TCR comes from a woman aged 50 to 60 with active COVID-19. CDR3 protein: CASGALEVSAKNIQYF. CDR3 DNA: TGCGCCAGCGGCGCCTTAGAGGTCTCTGCCAAAAACATTCAGTACTTC.